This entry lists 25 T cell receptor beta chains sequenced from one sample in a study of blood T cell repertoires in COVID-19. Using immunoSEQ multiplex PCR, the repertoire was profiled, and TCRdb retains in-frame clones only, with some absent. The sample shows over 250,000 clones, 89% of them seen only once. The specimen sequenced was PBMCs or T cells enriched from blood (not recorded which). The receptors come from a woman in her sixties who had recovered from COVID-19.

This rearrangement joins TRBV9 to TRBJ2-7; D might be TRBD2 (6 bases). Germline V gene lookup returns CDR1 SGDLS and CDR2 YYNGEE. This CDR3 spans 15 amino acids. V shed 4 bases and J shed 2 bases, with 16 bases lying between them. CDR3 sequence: CASSLTGTGTYEQYF. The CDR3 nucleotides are TGTGCCAGCAGCCTGACCGGGACTGGGACCTACGAGCAGTACTTC. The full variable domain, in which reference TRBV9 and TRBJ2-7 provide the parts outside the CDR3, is DSGVTQTPKHLITATGQRVTLRCSPRSGDLSVYWYQQSLDQGLQFLIQYYNGEERAKGNILERFSAQQFPDLHSELNLSSLELGDSALYFCASSLTGTGTYEQYFGPGTRLTVT.

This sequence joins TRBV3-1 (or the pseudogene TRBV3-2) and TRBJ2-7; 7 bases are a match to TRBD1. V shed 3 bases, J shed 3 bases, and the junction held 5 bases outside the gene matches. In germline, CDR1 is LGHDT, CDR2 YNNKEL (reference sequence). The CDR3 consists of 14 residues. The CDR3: CASSHDRANYEQYF. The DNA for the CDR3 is TGTGCCAGCAGCCACGACAGGGCGAACTACGAGCAGTACTTC.

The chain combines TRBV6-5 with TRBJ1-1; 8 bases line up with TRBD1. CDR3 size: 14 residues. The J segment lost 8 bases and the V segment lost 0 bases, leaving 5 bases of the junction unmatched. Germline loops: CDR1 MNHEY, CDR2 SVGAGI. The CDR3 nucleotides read TGTGCCAGCAGTTACTCGGGGGACAGGACCGAAGCTTTCTTT. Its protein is CASSYSGDRTEAFF.

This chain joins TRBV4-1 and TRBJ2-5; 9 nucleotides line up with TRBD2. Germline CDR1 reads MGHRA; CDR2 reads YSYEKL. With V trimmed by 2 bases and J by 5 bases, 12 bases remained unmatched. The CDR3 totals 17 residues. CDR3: CASSQLASGGPGETQYF. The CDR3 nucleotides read TGCGCCAGCAGCCAATTAGCGAGCGGGGGGCCCGGGGAGACCCAGTACTTC.

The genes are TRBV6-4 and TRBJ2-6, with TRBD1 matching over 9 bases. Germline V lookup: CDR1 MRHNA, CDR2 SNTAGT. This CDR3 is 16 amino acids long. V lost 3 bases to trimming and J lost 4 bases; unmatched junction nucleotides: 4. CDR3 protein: CASSEGQGAGANVLTF. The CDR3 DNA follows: TGTGCCAGCAGTGAGGGACAGGGCGCCGGGGCCAACGTCCTGACTTTC.

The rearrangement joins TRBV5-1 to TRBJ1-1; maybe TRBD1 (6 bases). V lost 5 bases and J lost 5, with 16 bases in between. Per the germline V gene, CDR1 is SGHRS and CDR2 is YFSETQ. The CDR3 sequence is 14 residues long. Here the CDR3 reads CASSLNGQRTEAFF. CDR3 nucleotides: TGCGCCAGCAGTTTGAACGGACAGAGGACTGAAGCTTTCTTT.

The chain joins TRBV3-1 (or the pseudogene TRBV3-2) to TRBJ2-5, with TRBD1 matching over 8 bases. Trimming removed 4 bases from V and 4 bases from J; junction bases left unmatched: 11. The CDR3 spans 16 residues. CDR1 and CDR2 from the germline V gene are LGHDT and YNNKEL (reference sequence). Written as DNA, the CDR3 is TGTGCCAGCAGCCTGCAGTTGGCAGGGGGCGTAGAGACCCAGTACTTC. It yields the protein CASSLQLAGGVETQYF.

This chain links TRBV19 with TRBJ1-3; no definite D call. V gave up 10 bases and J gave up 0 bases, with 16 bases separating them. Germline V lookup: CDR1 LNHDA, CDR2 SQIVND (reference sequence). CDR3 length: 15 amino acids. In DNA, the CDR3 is TGTGCCACTCTGCGGGCAGCCAGCTCTGGAAACACCATATATTTT. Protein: CATLRAASSGNTIYF.

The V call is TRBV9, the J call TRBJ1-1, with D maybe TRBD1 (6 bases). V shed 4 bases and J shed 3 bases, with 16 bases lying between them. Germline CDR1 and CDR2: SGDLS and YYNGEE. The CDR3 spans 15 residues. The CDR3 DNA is TGTGCCAGCAGCCCACGGGACATCTCGTACACTGAAGCTTTCTTT. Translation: CASSPRDISYTEAFF.

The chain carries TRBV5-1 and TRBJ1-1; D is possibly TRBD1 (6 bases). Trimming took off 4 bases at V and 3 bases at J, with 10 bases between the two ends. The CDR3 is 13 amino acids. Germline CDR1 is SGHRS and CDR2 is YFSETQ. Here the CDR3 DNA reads TGCGCCAGCAGCAGGGAGGGGGACACTGAAGCTTTCTTT. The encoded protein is CASSREGDTEAFF. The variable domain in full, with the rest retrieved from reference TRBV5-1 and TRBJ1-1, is KAGVTQTPRYLIKTRGQQVTLSCSPISGHRSVSWYQQTPGQGLQFLFEYFSETQRNKGNFPGRFSGRQFSNSRSEMNVSTLELGDSALYLCASSREGDTEAFFGQGTRLTVV.

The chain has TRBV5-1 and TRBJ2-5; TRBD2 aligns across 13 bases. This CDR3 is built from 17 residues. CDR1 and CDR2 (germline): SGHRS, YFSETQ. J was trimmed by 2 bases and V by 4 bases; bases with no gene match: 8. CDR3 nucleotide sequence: TGCGCCAGCAGCACAGGGACTAGCGGGGCGCTACAAGAGACCCAGTACTTC. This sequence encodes CASSTGTSGALQETQYF. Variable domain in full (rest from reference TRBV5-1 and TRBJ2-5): KAGVTQTPRYLIKTRGQQVTLSCSPISGHRSVSWYQQTPGQGLQFLFEYFSETQRNKGNFPGRFSGRQFSNSRSEMNVSTLELGDSALYLCASSTGTSGALQETQYFGPGTRLLVL.

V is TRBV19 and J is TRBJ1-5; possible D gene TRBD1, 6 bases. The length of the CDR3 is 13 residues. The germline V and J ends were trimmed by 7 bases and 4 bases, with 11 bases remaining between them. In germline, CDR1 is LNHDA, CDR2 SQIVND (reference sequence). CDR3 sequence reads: CASTGTSNQPQHF. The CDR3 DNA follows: TGTGCCAGTACCGGGACATCGAATCAGCCCCAGCATTTT.

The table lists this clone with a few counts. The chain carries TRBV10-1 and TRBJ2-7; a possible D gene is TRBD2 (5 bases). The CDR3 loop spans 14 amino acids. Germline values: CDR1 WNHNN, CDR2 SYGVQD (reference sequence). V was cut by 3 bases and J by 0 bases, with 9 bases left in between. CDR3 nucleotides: TGCGCCAGCAGTGAATCCGGGATCTCCTACGAGCAGTACTTC. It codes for CASSESGISYEQYF.

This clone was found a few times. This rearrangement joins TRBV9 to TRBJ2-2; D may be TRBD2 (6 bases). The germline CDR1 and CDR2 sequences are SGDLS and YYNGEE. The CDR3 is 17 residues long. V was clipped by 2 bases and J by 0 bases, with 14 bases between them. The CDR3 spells CASSVGVGGANTGELFF. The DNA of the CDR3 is TGTGCCAGCAGCGTCGGGGTTGGCGGGGCGAACACCGGGGAGCTGTTTTTT. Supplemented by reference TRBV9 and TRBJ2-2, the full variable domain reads DSGVTQTPKHLITATGQRVTLRCSPRSGDLSVYWYQQSLDQGLQFLIQYYNGEERAKGNILERFSAQQFPDLHSELNLSSLELGDSALYFCASSVGVGGANTGELFFGEGSRLTVL.

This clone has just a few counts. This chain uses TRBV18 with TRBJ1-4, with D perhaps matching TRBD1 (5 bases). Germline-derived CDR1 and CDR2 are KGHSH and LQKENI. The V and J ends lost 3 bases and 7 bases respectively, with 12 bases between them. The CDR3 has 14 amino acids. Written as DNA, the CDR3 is TGTGCCAGCTCACCGTTAAGGGGTCGTGAAAAACTGTTTTTT. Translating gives CASSPLRGREKLFF.

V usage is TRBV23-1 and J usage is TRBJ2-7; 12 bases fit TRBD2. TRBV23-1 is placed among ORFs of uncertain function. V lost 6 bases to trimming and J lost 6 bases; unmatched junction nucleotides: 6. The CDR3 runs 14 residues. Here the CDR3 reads CASRRTSGNGEQYF. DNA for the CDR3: TGCGCCAGCAGAAGGACTAGCGGGAACGGCGAGCAGTACTTC.

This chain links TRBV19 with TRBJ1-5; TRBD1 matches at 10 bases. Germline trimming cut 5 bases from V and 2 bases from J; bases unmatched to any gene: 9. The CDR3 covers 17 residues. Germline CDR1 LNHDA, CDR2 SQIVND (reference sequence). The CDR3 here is CASSRGQGSLGNQPQHF. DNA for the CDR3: TGTGCCAGTAGTCGGGGACAGGGGTCACTCGGCAATCAGCCCCAGCATTTT.

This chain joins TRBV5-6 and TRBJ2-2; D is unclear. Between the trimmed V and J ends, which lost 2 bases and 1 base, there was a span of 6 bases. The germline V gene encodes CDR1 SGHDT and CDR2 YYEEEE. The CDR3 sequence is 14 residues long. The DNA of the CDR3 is TGTGCCAGCAGCTTTGGCAGGAACACCGGGGAGCTGTTTTTT. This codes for CASSFGRNTGELFF.

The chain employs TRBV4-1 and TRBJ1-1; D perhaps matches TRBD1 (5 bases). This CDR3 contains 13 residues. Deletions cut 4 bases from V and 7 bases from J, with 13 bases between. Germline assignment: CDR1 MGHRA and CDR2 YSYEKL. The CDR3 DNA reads TGCGCCAGCAGCCGGAACGACAGAGTTGAAGCTTTCTTT. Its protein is CASSRNDRVEAFF.

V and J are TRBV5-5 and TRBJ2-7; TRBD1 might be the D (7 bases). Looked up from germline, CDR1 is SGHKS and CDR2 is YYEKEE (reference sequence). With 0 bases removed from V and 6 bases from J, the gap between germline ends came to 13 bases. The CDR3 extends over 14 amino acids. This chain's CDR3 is CASSLVQGEAEQYF. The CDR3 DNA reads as TGTGCCAGCAGCTTGGTCCAGGGGGAGGCCGAGCAGTACTTC.

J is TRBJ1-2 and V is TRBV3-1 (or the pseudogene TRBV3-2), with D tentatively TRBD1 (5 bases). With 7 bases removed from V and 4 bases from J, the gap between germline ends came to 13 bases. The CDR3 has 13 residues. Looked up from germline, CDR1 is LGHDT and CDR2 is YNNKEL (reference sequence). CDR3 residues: CASTVGGSYGYTF. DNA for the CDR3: TGTGCCAGCACCGTCGGGGGGTCCTATGGCTACACCTTC.

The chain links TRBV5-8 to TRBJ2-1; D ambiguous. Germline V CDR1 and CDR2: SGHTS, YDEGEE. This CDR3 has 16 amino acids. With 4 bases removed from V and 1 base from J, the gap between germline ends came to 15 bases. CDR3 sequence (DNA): TGTGCCAGCAGCCCGCCTCAATGGGCTTCCTACAATGAGCAGTTCTTC. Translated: CASSPPQWASYNEQFF.

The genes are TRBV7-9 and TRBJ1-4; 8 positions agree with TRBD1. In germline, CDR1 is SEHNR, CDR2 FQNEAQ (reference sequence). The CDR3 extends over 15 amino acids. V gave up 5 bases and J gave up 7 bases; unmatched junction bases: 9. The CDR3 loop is CASSQFQGAGEKLFF. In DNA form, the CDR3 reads TGTGCCAGCAGCCAGTTTCAGGGGGCTGGTGAAAAACTGTTTTTT.

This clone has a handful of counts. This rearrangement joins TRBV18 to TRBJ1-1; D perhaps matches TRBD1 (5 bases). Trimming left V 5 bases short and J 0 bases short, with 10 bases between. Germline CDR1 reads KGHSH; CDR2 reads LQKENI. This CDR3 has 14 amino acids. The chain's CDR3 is CASSSTDLNTEAFF. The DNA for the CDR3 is TGTGCCAGCTCATCGACAGACCTGAACACTGAAGCTTTCTTT.

CDR3 protein: CASSYRRGGYNEQFF. CDR3 sequence (DNA): TGTGCCAGCAGTTACCGGCGGGGGGGATACAATGAGCAGTTCTTC. This chain joins TRBV6-5 and TRBJ2-1; 9 nucleotides line up with TRBD2. Germline assignment: CDR1 MNHEY and CDR2 SVGAGI. The CDR3 runs 15 residues. V trimming: 2 bases; J trimming: 4 bases; junction bases outside the gene matches: 3.